Listed below are T cell receptor beta chains from one sample, sequenced in a study of blood T cells in healthy people across ages. TCRdb re-analysed the 5' RACE reads in MiXCR, keeping a single row per CDR3 protein. The repertoire holds roughly 730,000 distinct CDR3 sequences, about 61% seen once, with around a quarter in the top ten. Sequenced sample: blood. The receptors were sampled from a man aged 35 to 55 in good health. The CDR3 runs from the conserved cysteine through the conserved F or W. A D gene is named only where the DNA matches it firmly. Not every row has a clone size; where given, it reads once, few, many or a size class.

j_gene,d_gene,abundance,v_gene,CDR3nt,CDR3aa
TRBJ1-2,-,-,TRBV18,TGTGCCAGCTCACCGGCCAGCCTTGAAGGCTACACCTTC,CASSPASLEGYTF
TRBJ2-7,TRBD1,few,TRBV29-1,TGCAGCGTTGCCAAAGACAGGGCTGGCCTCGAGCAGTACTTC,CSVAKDRAGLEQYF
TRBJ1-1,-,-,TRBV5-4,TGTGCCAGCAGCCTGGATCCGAAGGGACTAATGAACACTGAAGCTTTCTTT,CASSLDPKGLMNTEAFF
TRBJ2-3,TRBD1,-,TRBV4-3,TGCGCCAGCAGCCAAGGGACAGGCAACACAGATACGCAGTATTTT,CASSQGTGNTDTQYF
TRBJ1-2,-,few,TRBV28,TGTGCCAGCAGTATAACAGGGACCTATGGCTACACCTTC,CASSITGTYGYTF
TRBJ2-1,-,-,TRBV24-1,TGTGCCACCAGTGATCTTCGGGCGACGTCCTACAATGAGCAGTTCTTC,CATSDLRATSYNEQFF
TRBJ2-7,TRBD2,many,TRBV27,TGTGCCAGCAGGGACGGGGGGACTTACGAGCAGTACTTC,CASRDGGTYEQYF
TRBJ2-4,-,once,TRBV20-1,TGCAGTGCTACCGGGAGTGGGAACATTCAGTACTTC,CSATGSGNIQYF
TRBJ2-4,-,few,TRBV12-3/TRBV12-4,TGTGCCAGCAGTGCGGGTACCGCCAAAAACATTCAGTACTTC,CASSAGTAKNIQYF
TRBJ1-2,-,few,TRBV18,TGTGCCAGCTCACCGACACGTGGGGAAACAGGGATCCCCTATGGCTACACCTTC,CASSPTRGETGIPYGYTF
TRBJ2-3,-,-,TRBV5-6,TGTGCCAGCAGCGTCCGGATGCGGGCAGATACGCAGTATTTT,CASSVRMRADTQYF
TRBJ2-1,-,few,TRBV28,TGTGCCAGCACCAATCCCCTCGGGGAGCAGTTCTTC,CASTNPLGEQFF
TRBJ2-7,-,-,TRBV20-1,TGCAGTGCTTCTGCCCGGGTGGGAGTGAGTAACGAGCAGTACTTC,CSASARVGVSNEQYF
TRBJ2-1,TRBD1,few,TRBV5-6,TGTGCCAGCAGCTTACCGGGACAGGGTAATGAGCAGTTCTTC,CASSLPGQGNEQFF
TRBJ2-4,TRBD1,few,TRBV6-5,TGTGCCAGCAGCTACCTACAGGGGGCCAAAAACATTCAGTACTTC,CASSYLQGAKNIQYF
TRBJ2-7,-,-,TRBV5-6,TGTGCCAGCAGTTTCGAAGCGTTCTCCTACGAGCAGTACTTC,CASSFEAFSYEQYF
TRBJ1-5,-,few,TRBV7-9,TGTGCCAGCAGCTCCGTGGACGTGTCGGGGAATCAGCCCCAGCATTTT,CASSSVDVSGNQPQHF